The 11 T cell receptor beta chains presented below share a single source sample, sequenced in a study of Ad26.COV2.S vaccination and SARS-CoV-2 variants (dated by TCRdb to 2020 to 2022). The treatment or condition label here, explained by the study, means: about 20 received Ad26.COV2.S at low or high dose, single or two shots; several received placebo; per-sample allocation not given. For vaccine and placebo recipients, repertoires were sequenced using samples collected on day 63 after the first injection. Library prep was done by the immunoSEQ multiplex PCR assay. The table was pulled from immuneACCESS by TCRdb, which kept in-frame rearrangements only. Such tables lose some clones; where checked, under half of the loss comes from unresolved V genes, and the rest has no known cause. The sample table contains around 340,000 clones; only one count was recorded for about 88% of them. Of the sample, 6.4% falls within the top ten clones.

The sample consisted of peripheral blood, taken in a trial of Ad26.COV2.S vaccine versus placebo. The receptors originated from a person aged 18 to 59 who received the Ad26.COV2.S COVID-19 vaccine or a placebo.

The chain employs TRBV21-1 and TRBJ2-5; the table's D call, TRBD2, has no DNA check behind it. TRBV21-1 is classified as a pseudogene. The CDR3 spans 14 residues. The CDR3 coding sequence is TGTGCCAGCAGCAGGAACTGTGCGGGAGAGACCCAGTACTTC. Translation: CASSRNCAGETQYF.

V and J are TRBV10-3 and TRBJ2-7; D unclear. Trimming stripped 3 bases from V and 0 bases from J, with 9 bases between. The CDR3 length is 14 residues. The germline V gene encodes CDR1 ENHRY and CDR2 SYGVKD. The CDR3 bases are TGTGCCATCAGTGATTACGGAAGCTCCTACGAGCAGTACTTC. Amino acid sequence: CAISDYGSSYEQYF.

The chain carries TRBV3-1 (or the pseudogene TRBV3-2) and TRBJ1-1; D perhaps matches TRBD1 (5 bases). Germline values: CDR1 LGHDT, CDR2 YNNKEL (reference sequence). V was trimmed by 4 bases and J by 1 base, leaving 16 bases between them. This CDR3 has 16 residues. The CDR3: CASSRLAGGGNTEAFF. The CDR3 DNA is TGTGCCAGCAGCCGTCTCGCCGGCGGGGGGAACACTGAAGCTTTCTTT.

This chain joins TRBV10-3 and TRBJ2-1, with TRBD1 as a possible D gene (6 bases). V lost 3 bases to trimming and J lost 10 bases, with 16 bases between them. The germline CDR1 and CDR2 sequences are ENHRY and SYGVKD. The CDR3 extends over 14 amino acids. The CDR3 DNA is TGTGCCATCAGTGATGGCAGGGGTCAGGACGAGCAGTTCTTC. Encoded protein: CAISDGRGQDEQFF.

The rearrangement uses TRBV6-5 and TRBJ1-1; no clear D. The CDR3 consists of 13 residues. Trimming cost V 2 bases and J 1 base, with 5 bases left between them. Germline V gene lookup returns CDR1 MNHEY and CDR2 SVGAGI. CDR3 bases: TGTGCCAGCAGTTACGGAAGGAACACTGAAGCTTTCTTT. This codes for CASSYGRNTEAFF.

The gene calls are TRBV10-1 and TRBJ1-4; D is ambiguous. The V and J ends lost 6 bases and 2 bases respectively, with 13 bases between them. Germline loops: CDR1 WNHNN, CDR2 SYGVQD (reference sequence). The CDR3 covers 15 residues. CDR3 DNA: TGCGCCAGCAGCCCCCCCTTAGGGACTAATGAAAAACTGTTTTTT. It is translated as CASSPPLGTNEKLFF.

This clone was seen a few times. The gene calls are TRBV29-1 and TRBJ1-2; D might be TRBD1 (5 bases). V was cut by 3 bases and J by 3 bases, with 17 bases left in between. Germline V gene sequence: CDR1 SQVTM, CDR2 ANQGSEA. CDR3 size: 15 residues. The CDR3 DNA is TGCAGCGTTGAGCGCAGGGCATGGGAGGACTATGGCTACACCTTC. This codes for CSVERRAWEDYGYTF.

The chain couples TRBV7-9 to TRBJ1-4; D is perhaps TRBD1 (6 bases). V gave up 3 bases and J gave up 11 bases, with 19 bases separating them. The CDR3 contains 15 residues. CDR1 and CDR2 (germline): SEHNR, FQNEAQ (reference sequence). The CDR3 protein is CASSLDGTPLEKLFF. CDR3 nucleotides: TGTGCCAGCAGCTTGGACGGGACACCCTTGGAGAAACTGTTTTTT.

The rearrangement links TRBV5-5 to TRBJ1-5; 8 bases are shared with TRBD1. Germline V gives CDR1 SGHKS, CDR2 YYEKEE (reference sequence). The CDR3 is 13 amino acids. J was trimmed by 9 bases and V by 4 bases; bases with no gene match: 6. CDR3 nucleotides: TGTGCCAGCAGCATCAGGGGGCCAGGGCCCCAGCATTTT. This sequence encodes CASSIRGPGPQHF.

V usage is TRBV7-9 and J usage is TRBJ1-1; D possibly corresponds to TRBD1 (6 bases). V was shortened by 5 bases and J by 4 bases, with 17 bases between the two germline ends. CDR3 length: 15 residues. Germline V gives CDR1 SEHNR, CDR2 FQNEAQ (reference sequence). The CDR3 sequence is CASSGRQVLGTEAFF. CDR3 in DNA: TGTGCCAGCAGCGGGCGACAGGTCCTAGGCACTGAAGCTTTCTTT.

The chain joins TRBV5-1 to TRBJ1-1; a possible D gene is TRBD1 (5 bases). V was clipped by 4 bases and J by 2 bases, with 15 bases between them. CDR1 is SGHRS, CDR2 YFSETQ, per germline. The length of the CDR3 is 15 residues. CDR3 DNA: TGCGCCAGCAGCCCCATCGGGACTGTTAACACTGAAGCTTTCTTT. It is translated as CASSPIGTVNTEAFF.